This T cell receptor beta chain was recovered during a study of sequential checkpoint blockade in melanoma. Study as a whole: Both treatment sequences were followed by maintenance nivolumab.

Method: immunoSEQ multiplex PCR; TCRdb's copy keeps in-frame clones and lacks some. The sample holds thousands of clones, nearly 90% seen once. This clone appeared a few times. Trimming took 1 base from V and 6 from J; bases not matched to a gene: 8. The CDR3 has 15 amino acids. Germline V gives CDR1 SEHNR, CDR2 FQNEAQ (reference sequence). Noted treatment: randomized to nivolumab then ipilimumab (arm A) or the reverse (arm B). DNA-damaging chemotherapy had not been given to any patient beforehand. From thawed PBMCs, live CD3+CD8+ cells negative for CD19 and CD56 were sorted. The sequence derives from a human donor with melanoma. The V and J genes are TRBV7-9 and TRBJ1-2; 7 nucleotides line up with TRBD1. Material: CD8+ T cells sorted from blood (inferred from file names), obtained from a patient given nivolumab and ipilimumab in sequence. CDR3 DNA sequence: TGTGCCAGCAGCTTAGGGACAGGAGGGACGCATGGCTACACCTTC. It encodes CASSLGTGGTHGYTF.